Below are 22 T cell receptor beta chains sequenced from a single sample in a study of Ad26.COV2.S vaccination and SARS-CoV-2 variants. The assay was immunoSEQ multiplex PCR, and TCRdb's table has in-frame clones only and misses some. The sample comprises approximately 460,000 clones, about 89% of which are singletons, and 1.5% to 2% rests with the top ten. Specified treatment: 15 to 20 received Ad26.COV2.S at low or high dose, single or two shots; about 5 received placebo; per-sample allocation not given. Following the first vaccine or placebo injection, samples were taken on day 63. This material consisted of peripheral blood, taken in a trial of Ad26.COV2.S vaccine versus placebo. Receptors were obtained from a person aged 18-60 years who received the Ad26.COV2.S COVID-19 vaccine or a placebo.

The chain carries TRBV28 and TRBJ1-3, with 7 bases lining up with TRBD1. The CDR3 runs 15 residues. CDR1 MDHEN and CDR2 SYDVKM come from the germline V gene. J was trimmed by 0 bases and V by 3 bases; bases with no gene match: 2. The CDR3 DNA sequence: TGTGCCAGCAGTTTGGGACAGATCTCTGGAAACACCATATATTTT. This translates into CASSLGQISGNTIYF.

This chain links TRBV4-1 with TRBJ2-2; D is unresolved. Germline-derived CDR1 and CDR2 are MGHRA and YSYEKL. V was pared by 1 base and J by 4 bases, with 1 base between. The CDR3 totals 12 residues. CDR3 DNA: TGCGCCAGCAGCCAAGCCACCGGGGAGCTGTTTTTT. Translated, it gives CASSQATGELFF.

This chain uses TRBV6-5 with TRBJ2-5, with 8 bases lining up with TRBD1. The germline gives CDR1 MNHEY, CDR2 SVGAGI. The CDR3 is 13 residues long. V was pared by 4 bases and J by 5 bases, with 3 bases of the junction left unmatched. The CDR3 loop reads CASSSGGRETQYF. As DNA, the CDR3 is TGTGCCAGCAGTTCAGGGGGCCGGGAGACCCAGTACTTC.

The V call is TRBV7-2, the J call TRBJ1-3, with D unclear. Trimming shortened V by 1 base and J by 0 bases, and 10 bases separated the two germline ends. The germline V gene encodes CDR1 SGHTA and CDR2 FQGNSA. This CDR3 contains 16 residues. CDR3 in DNA: TGTGCCAGCAGCTTAGGGCCCACTTTCTCTGGAAACACCATATATTTT. Translating it yields CASSLGPTFSGNTIYF.

The V gene is TRBV4-1, the J gene TRBJ2-4, with D perhaps TRBD1 (6 bases). The CDR3 totals 16 residues. V was trimmed by 4 bases and J by 5 bases, leaving 18 bases between them. Germline V CDR1 and CDR2: MGHRA, YSYEKL. CDR3 protein: CASSPAFRQAENIQYF. The CDR3 nucleotides read TGCGCCAGCAGCCCTGCCTTTAGACAGGCCGAAAACATTCAGTACTTC.

This clone has a handful of counts. The genes are TRBV4-2 and TRBJ1-2; 10 bases are a match to TRBD1. Germline CDR1 is LGHNA and CDR2 is YNFKEQ. The CDR3 is 16 residues long. J lost 4 bases, V lost 0 bases, and 5 bases had no gene match. The CDR3 protein is CASSQDRQGATYGYTF. CDR3 nucleotides: TGTGCCAGCAGCCAAGATAGACAGGGGGCGACCTATGGCTACACCTTC.

DNA of the CDR3: TGCGCCAGCAGCCAAGAAGGGGTTACAACTAGCACAGATACGCAGTATTTT. Its protein is CASSQEGVTTSTDTQYF. The chain joins TRBV4-3 to TRBJ2-3, with D possibly being TRBD1 (5 bases). The germline gives CDR1 LGHNA, CDR2 YSLEER. The CDR3 has 17 amino acids. Trimming took 0 bases from V and 0 from J, leaving 13 bases between them.

The chain combines TRBV30 with TRBJ2-1, with D perhaps TRBD1 or TRBD2 (5 bases each). Germline V gene sequence: CDR1 GTSNPN, CDR2 SVGIG (reference sequence). V was clipped by 5 bases and J by 5 bases, with 16 bases between them. The CDR3 contains 14 residues. The CDR3: CAWDRGGSDNEQFF. The CDR3 DNA reads as TGTGCCTGGGACCGGGGCGGGTCCGACAATGAGCAGTTCTTC.

The chain uses TRBV7-9 and TRBJ1-6; the D gene is possibly TRBD1 (5 bases). V lost 4 bases and J 5 bases, leaving 18 bases between the germline ends. The CDR3 runs to 17 residues. The germline V gene encodes CDR1 SEHNR and CDR2 FQNEAQ (reference sequence). In DNA, the CDR3 is TGTGCCAGCAGCTCCCCCGGGGGGGGAGGCGATAATTCACCCCTCCACTTT. Translated, it gives CASSSPGGGGDNSPLHF.

The rearrangement joins TRBV15 to TRBJ1-1; no clear D gene. The CDR3 is 14 amino acids. The germline V and J ends were trimmed by 0 bases and 5 bases, with 10 bases remaining between them. CDR1 is LNHNV and CDR2 is YYDKDF in the germline V gene (reference sequence). The CDR3 loop is CATSRDGVWTEAFF. Written as DNA, the CDR3 is TGTGCCACCAGCAGAGATGGGGTCTGGACTGAAGCTTTCTTT.

The chain uses TRBV10-1 and TRBJ2-3, with 8 bases identical to TRBD1. The CDR3 is 15 amino acids. Germline V CDR1 and CDR2: WNHNN, SYGVQD (reference sequence). With V trimmed by 3 bases and J by 12 bases, 14 bases remained unmatched. The CDR3 DNA reads TGCGCCAGCAGTGATACCAGTCTGGACAGGGCCCCACAGTATTTT. Translation gives CASSDTSLDRAPQYF.

This rearrangement joins TRBV4-1 to TRBJ2-1; 11 bases agree with TRBD2. Germline V gene data show CDR1 as MGHRA and CDR2 as YSYEKL. This CDR3 has 17 residues. V lost 0 bases to trimming and J lost 4 bases; unmatched junction nucleotides: 5. The CDR3 region is CASSQDLAGGPYNEQFF. CDR3 nucleotides: TGCGCCAGCAGCCAAGATTTAGCGGGAGGGCCTTACAATGAGCAGTTCTTC.

J is TRBJ1-3 and V is TRBV7-9, with D perhaps matching TRBD1 (5 bases). Germline CDR1 SEHNR, CDR2 FQNEAQ (reference sequence). Between the trimmed V and J ends, which lost 1 base and 0 bases, there was a span of 10 bases. CDR3 size: 16 residues. CDR3 nucleotides: TGTGCCAGCAGCTTAGAAGGGACGGTCTCTGGAAACACCATATATTTT. It yields the protein CASSLEGTVSGNTIYF.

This chain connects TRBV19 to TRBJ2-1; 12 nucleotides align to TRBD2. V lost 3 bases, J lost 6 bases, and 6 bases stayed unmatched. The CDR3 totals 16 residues. Germline loops: CDR1 LNHDA, CDR2 SQIVND (reference sequence). CDR3 region: CASSISLAGGVNEQFF. CDR3 in DNA: TGTGCCAGTAGTATCTCCCTAGCGGGAGGGGTCAATGAGCAGTTCTTC.

The chain links TRBV9 to TRBJ2-3, with D unresolved. The CDR3 runs to 16 residues. Germline CDR1 SGDLS, CDR2 YYNGEE. The V gene lost 0 bases and the J gene lost 0 bases, with 11 bases spanning the gap. This CDR3 is CASSVDENLSTDTQYF. The CDR3 nucleotides read TGTGCCAGCAGCGTAGATGAGAACCTTAGCACAGATACGCAGTATTTT.

J is TRBJ1-2 and V is TRBV2, with 7 nucleotides matching TRBD1. Germline trimming cut 5 bases from V and 5 bases from J; bases unmatched to any gene: 8. Germline V gene data show CDR1 as SNHLY and CDR2 as FYNNEI. The CDR3 is 14 residues long. The CDR3 spells CASSPSPGGYGYTF. Written as DNA, the CDR3 is TGTGCCAGCAGTCCCTCGCCAGGGGGATATGGCTACACCTTC.

The chain employs TRBV6-6 and TRBJ1-2; possibly TRBD1 for D (5 bases). Germline V gene sequence: CDR1 MNHNY, CDR2 SVGAGI (reference sequence). Trimming removed 0 bases from V and 5 bases from J, with 10 bases in between. This CDR3 is 14 amino acids long. The CDR3, as DNA: TGTGCCAGCAGTTACTCGGGACCGTCTTATGGCTACACCTTC. Amino acid sequence: CASSYSGPSYGYTF.

Regarding this clone: Other DNA sequences of this sample code for an identical CDR3. This rearrangement joins TRBV6-5 to TRBJ1-2; D might be TRBD1 (5 bases). The V end was cut by 0 bases, the J end by 4 bases, with 12 bases between. The CDR3 sequence is 15 residues long. Germline V gene sequence: CDR1 MNHEY, CDR2 SVGAGI. The CDR3: CASSYSRQGGYGYTF. The DNA of the CDR3 is TGTGCCAGCAGTTACTCGAGGCAGGGTGGCTATGGCTACACCTTC.

The gene calls are TRBV7-2 and TRBJ1-5; TRBD1 is a possible D gene (6 bases). V was pared by 0 bases and J by 12 bases, with 12 bases between. The CDR3 length is 13 residues. Germline V gives CDR1 SGHTA, CDR2 FQGNSA. The CDR3 region has the DNA TGTGCCAGCAGCTTAGCGGGACACCCCCACCAGCATTTT. The encoded protein is CASSLAGHPHQHF.

The V call is TRBV6-4, the J call TRBJ2-7; tentative D call: TRBD1 (5 bases). The germline V and J ends were trimmed by 0 bases and 2 bases, with 17 bases remaining between them. Per the germline V gene, CDR1 is MRHNA and CDR2 is SNTAGT. CDR3 length: 17 amino acids. The CDR3 here is CASSDSKGHSYPYEQYF. CDR3 nucleotides: TGTGCCAGCAGTGACTCGAAGGGGCACAGTTACCCCTACGAGCAGTACTTC.

The rearrangement uses TRBV2 and TRBJ1-1, with D perhaps TRBD1 (6 bases). Germline lookup yields CDR1 SNHLY and CDR2 FYNNEI. V was cut by 8 bases and J by 3 bases, with 19 bases left in between. The CDR3 has 15 amino acids. In DNA form, the CDR3 reads TGTGCCAGCCAACCCTCCGGGAGGGGGGACACTGAAGCTTTCTTT. This gives the protein CASQPSGRGDTEAFF.

This chain connects TRBV6-5 to TRBJ1-4; 7 nucleotides agree with TRBD1. The CDR3 length is 13 residues. V dropped 7 bases and J dropped 7; count of bases not matched to a gene: 6. Germline CDR1 MNHEY, CDR2 SVGAGI. CDR3 DNA sequence: TGTGCCAGCACCCCCCGACAGGGTGAAAAACTGTTTTTT. It yields the protein CASTPRQGEKLFF.